These T cell receptor beta chains were read from a single sample in a study of blood T cells in healthy people across ages. Via MiXCR, TCRdb re-called the 5' RACE reads, giving one row per CDR3 protein. The sample comprises approximately 1.5 million distinct CDR3 sequences, approximately 42% of which are singletons, and around 4% rests with the top ten. Sequencing was performed on blood. All receptors come from a young woman in good health. Both conserved end residues are part of each CDR3. A D gene is named only where the DNA matches it firmly. The listing skips clone size in some rows; elsewhere it reads once, few, many or a size class.

CDR3 protein: CASSLGSASGQETQYF; CDR3 DNA: TGTGCCAGCAGCTTAGGATCGGCTAGCGGGCAAGAGACCCAGTACTTC; CDR3 length: 16; V gene: TRBV7-2; J gene: TRBJ2-5; clone size: few; D gene: TRBD2
CDR3 protein: CSASYPGQPQHF; CDR3 DNA: TGCAGTGCTAGTTACCCGGGACAGCCCCAGCATTTT; CDR3 length: 12; V gene: TRBV20-1; J gene: TRBJ1-5; clone size: few; D gene: .
CDR3 protein: CASSFERGQGYEQYF; CDR3 DNA: TGTGCCAGCAGCTTCGAGCGCGGTCAGGGCTACGAGCAGTACTTC; CDR3 length: 15; V gene: TRBV11-2; J gene: TRBJ2-7; clone size: many; D gene: .
CDR3 protein: CSARGSGGIYNEQFF; CDR3 DNA: TGCAGTGCTAGAGGCAGCGGGGGGATTTACAATGAGCAGTTCTTC; CDR3 length: 15; V gene: TRBV20-1; J gene: TRBJ2-1; clone size: .; D gene: TRBD2
CDR3 protein: CASTHFGDRTHHTQYF; CDR3 DNA: TGTGCCAGCACCCATTTCGGGGACAGGACACACCATACGCAGTATTTT; CDR3 length: 16; V gene: TRBV7-9; J gene: TRBJ2-3; clone size: few; D gene: TRBD1
CDR3 protein: CASSLGQPQHF; CDR3 DNA: TGTGCCAGCAGTTTAGGTCAGCCCCAGCATTTT; CDR3 length: 11; V gene: TRBV12-3/TRBV12-4; J gene: TRBJ1-5; clone size: many; D gene: .
CDR3 protein: CASSLELGLYEQYF; CDR3 DNA: TGTGCCAGCAGCTTGGAACTAGGACTCTACGAGCAGTACTTC; CDR3 length: 14; V gene: TRBV7-8; J gene: TRBJ2-7; clone size: .; D gene: .
CDR3 protein: CASSVLGGSGKETQYF; CDR3 DNA: TGTGCCAGCAGCGTATTGGGCGGGAGCGGGAAAGAGACCCAGTACTTC; CDR3 length: 16; V gene: TRBV9; J gene: TRBJ2-5; clone size: few; D gene: TRBD2
CDR3 protein: CSARDLAGLAGEGNEQFF; CDR3 DNA: TGCAGTGCTAGAGATTTAGCGGGACTAGCGGGAGAGGGGAATGAGCAGTTCTTC; CDR3 length: 18; V gene: TRBV20-1; J gene: TRBJ2-1; clone size: .; D gene: TRBD2
CDR3 protein: CASSRGRQENYTF; CDR3 DNA: TGTGCCAGCAGCCGAGGACGACAGGAGAACTACACCTTC; CDR3 length: 13; V gene: TRBV7-2; J gene: TRBJ1-2; clone size: few; D gene: .
CDR3 protein: CSARGGRRVINEQFF; CDR3 DNA: TGCAGTGCTAGAGGAGGGAGAAGGGTAATAAATGAGCAGTTCTTC; CDR3 length: 15; V gene: TRBV20-1; J gene: TRBJ2-1; clone size: .; D gene: .
CDR3 protein: CASSPGHLGGYTF; CDR3 DNA: TGTGCCAGCAGCCCGGGACATCTCGGCGGCTACACCTTC; CDR3 length: 13; V gene: TRBV5-6; J gene: TRBJ1-2; clone size: .; D gene: .
CDR3 protein: CASSHFGNTGELFF; CDR3 DNA: .; CDR3 length: 14; V gene: TRBV19; J gene: TRBJ2-2; clone size: .; D gene: .
CDR3 protein: CASSTRAGVSGGDTQYF; CDR3 DNA: TGTGCCAGTTCCACTCGAGCGGGAGTGTCCGGGGGAGATACGCAGTATTTT; CDR3 length: 17; V gene: TRBV18; J gene: TRBJ2-3; clone size: .; D gene: TRBD2
CDR3 protein: CASSASGLALTDTQYF; CDR3 DNA: TGTGCCAGCAGCGCCAGCGGACTAGCCCTCACAGATACGCAGTATTTT; CDR3 length: 16; V gene: TRBV7-2; J gene: TRBJ2-3; clone size: few; D gene: TRBD2
CDR3 protein: CASSLAGGNTYEQYF; CDR3 DNA: TGTGCCAGCAGCTTAGCGGGGGGTAACACCTACGAGCAGTACTTC; CDR3 length: 15; V gene: TRBV7-2; J gene: TRBJ2-7; clone size: few; D gene: .
CDR3 protein: CASSLQREVTDTQYF; CDR3 DNA: TGTGCCAGCAGCTTGCAGCGGGAGGTCACAGATACGCAGTATTTT; CDR3 length: 15; V gene: TRBV5-5; J gene: TRBJ2-3; clone size: .; D gene: TRBD2
CDR3 protein: CATGGISFHNEQFF; CDR3 DNA: TGTGCCACCGGCGGGATAAGTTTCCACAATGAGCAGTTCTTC; CDR3 length: 14; V gene: TRBV24-1; J gene: TRBJ2-1; clone size: .; D gene: .
CDR3 protein: CAISEGGGAKIYEQYF; CDR3 DNA: TGTGCCATCAGTGAAGGCGGGGGGGCCAAGATTTACGAGCAGTACTTC; CDR3 length: 16; V gene: TRBV10-3; J gene: TRBJ2-7; clone size: .; D gene: TRBD2
CDR3 protein: CASSEPILYNEQFF; CDR3 DNA: TGTGCCAGCAGCGAGCCGATCCTCTACAATGAGCAGTTCTTC; CDR3 length: 14; V gene: TRBV11-2; J gene: TRBJ2-1; clone size: few; D gene: .
CDR3 protein: CATSLDRGAKNIQYF; CDR3 DNA: TGTGCCACCAGTCTCGACAGGGGGGCCAAAAACATTCAGTACTTC; CDR3 length: 15; V gene: TRBV15; J gene: TRBJ2-4; clone size: .; D gene: TRBD1
CDR3 protein: CASREQTGGGGYTF; CDR3 DNA: TGTGCCAGCAGAGAGCAGACAGGGGGCGGTGGCTACACCTTC; CDR3 length: 14; V gene: TRBV28; J gene: TRBJ1-2; clone size: once; D gene: TRBD1
CDR3 protein: CASSLGVSGGVYEQYF; CDR3 DNA: TGTGCCAGCAGCTTAGGTGTTAGCGGGGGAGTTTACGAGCAGTACTTC; CDR3 length: 16; V gene: TRBV7-2; J gene: TRBJ2-7; clone size: .; D gene: TRBD2
CDR3 protein: CASSYGSSNVLTF; CDR3 DNA: TGTGCCAGCAGCTACGGGTCCTCCAACGTCCTGACTTTC; CDR3 length: 13; V gene: TRBV27; J gene: TRBJ2-6; clone size: few; D gene: .
CDR3 protein: CASSRKGGFTGVRNEQFF; CDR3 DNA: TGTGCCAGCAGCCGGAAGGGGGGGTTTACTGGGGTCCGCAATGAGCAGTTCTTC; CDR3 length: 18; V gene: TRBV11-1; J gene: TRBJ2-1; clone size: .; D gene: .
CDR3 protein: CSVLQGHEQYF; CDR3 DNA: TGCAGCGTCCTCCAGGGTCACGAGCAGTACTTC; CDR3 length: 11; V gene: TRBV29-1; J gene: TRBJ2-7; clone size: .; D gene: .
CDR3 protein: CASSYPGLAENNEQFF; CDR3 DNA: TGTGCCAGCAGTTACCCGGGACTAGCGGAAAACAATGAGCAGTTCTTC; CDR3 length: 16; V gene: TRBV6-6; J gene: TRBJ2-1; clone size: .; D gene: TRBD2
CDR3 protein: CASMGPWGTDTQYF; CDR3 DNA: TGTGCCAGCATGGGACCCTGGGGGACAGATACGCAGTATTTT; CDR3 length: 14; V gene: TRBV12-3/TRBV12-4; J gene: TRBJ2-3; clone size: .; D gene: .
CDR3 protein: CSARDQRGGGNTIYF; CDR3 DNA: TGCAGTGCTAGAGATCAGAGAGGGGGTGGAAACACCATATATTTT; CDR3 length: 15; V gene: TRBV20-1; J gene: TRBJ1-3; clone size: .; D gene: .
CDR3 protein: CASSTASGANVLTF; CDR3 DNA: TGCGCCAGCAGTACGGCCTCTGGGGCCAACGTCCTGACTTTC; CDR3 length: 14; V gene: TRBV5-1; J gene: TRBJ2-6; clone size: .; D gene: .
CDR3 protein: CASTGNEREMFPEQYF; CDR3 DNA: TGTGCCAGCACCGGAAATGAGCGGGAGATGTTCCCCGAGCAGTACTTC; CDR3 length: 16; V gene: TRBV6-1; J gene: TRBJ2-7; clone size: few; D gene: TRBD2
CDR3 protein: CASSAGQGFNSPLHF; CDR3 DNA: TGCGCCAGCAGTGCGGGACAGGGATTTAATTCACCCCTCCACTTT; CDR3 length: 15; V gene: TRBV10-1; J gene: TRBJ1-6; clone size: .; D gene: TRBD1
CDR3 protein: CASSPGRSRRTNEQFF; CDR3 DNA: TGTGCCAGCTCACCGGGGCGGTCACGCCGTACAAATGAGCAGTTCTTC; CDR3 length: 16; V gene: TRBV18; J gene: TRBJ2-1; clone size: few; D gene: .
CDR3 protein: CASSLTGLNPYNEQFF; CDR3 DNA: TGTGCCAGCAGTTTAACGGGTCTCAACCCCTACAATGAGCAGTTCTTC; CDR3 length: 16; V gene: TRBV27; J gene: TRBJ2-1; clone size: .; D gene: .
CDR3 protein: CASSVVFDEQFF; CDR3 DNA: TGTGCCAGCAGCGTAGTTTTTGATGAGCAGTTCTTC; CDR3 length: 12; V gene: TRBV9; J gene: TRBJ2-1; clone size: few; D gene: .
CDR3 protein: CASSSLTGGSTDTRYF; CDR3 DNA: TGTGCCAGCTCCTCCTTGACAGGGGGTAGCACAGATACGCGGTATTTT; CDR3 length: 16; V gene: TRBV6-5; J gene: TRBJ2-3; clone size: .; D gene: TRBD1
CDR3 protein: CASSLEVTELFF; CDR3 DNA: TGTGCCAGCAGCTTAGAGGTGACGGAACTGTTTTTT; CDR3 length: 12; V gene: TRBV7-2; J gene: TRBJ1-4; clone size: once; D gene: .
CDR3 protein: CASSVGLNQETQYF; CDR3 DNA: TGTGCCAGCAGTGTGGGACTAAACCAAGAGACCCAGTACTTC; CDR3 length: 14; V gene: TRBV6-2/TRBV6-3; J gene: TRBJ2-5; clone size: .; D gene: TRBD2
CDR3 protein: CASSLADANNEQYF; CDR3 DNA: TGTGCCAGCAGTTTAGCGGATGCGAACAATGAGCAGTACTTC; CDR3 length: 14; V gene: TRBV12-3/TRBV12-4; J gene: TRBJ2-7; clone size: .; D gene: .
CDR3 protein: CASSLGYRFDGYTF; CDR3 DNA: TGTGCCAGTTCCCTTGGGTACAGGTTCGATGGCTACACCTTC; CDR3 length: 14; V gene: TRBV12-3/TRBV12-4; J gene: TRBJ1-2; clone size: few; D gene: .
CDR3 protein: CASSTQWGGGYEQYF; CDR3 DNA: TGCGCCAGCAGCACTCAATGGGGGGGAGGCTACGAGCAGTACTTC; CDR3 length: 15; V gene: TRBV4-1; J gene: TRBJ2-7; clone size: few; D gene: TRBD2
CDR3 protein: CSVEVTGGSYNEQFF; CDR3 DNA: TGCAGCGTTGAGGTGACAGGGGGATCCTACAATGAGCAGTTCTTC; CDR3 length: 15; V gene: TRBV29-1; J gene: TRBJ2-1; clone size: few; D gene: TRBD1
CDR3 protein: CSARDAGQRLSYEQYF; CDR3 DNA: TGCAGTGCTAGAGATGCAGGGCAGCGTCTTTCCTACGAGCAGTACTTC; CDR3 length: 16; V gene: TRBV20-1; J gene: TRBJ2-7; clone size: .; D gene: .
CDR3 protein: CASSLGRTGGVDQPQHF; CDR3 DNA: TGTGCCAGCAGCTTAGGCAGGACAGGGGGGGTTGATCAGCCCCAGCATTTT; CDR3 length: 17; V gene: TRBV13; J gene: TRBJ1-5; clone size: .; D gene: TRBD1
CDR3 protein: CASSQDVSGANEQFF; CDR3 DNA: TGTGCCAGCAGCCAAGATGTGAGCGGGGCCAATGAGCAGTTCTTC; CDR3 length: 15; V gene: TRBV3-1; J gene: TRBJ2-1; clone size: .; D gene: TRBD2
CDR3 protein: CASSHWTNPDTQYF; CDR3 DNA: TGTGCCAGCAGCCATTGGACAAACCCAGATACGCAGTATTTT; CDR3 length: 14; V gene: TRBV3-1; J gene: TRBJ2-3; clone size: few; D gene: .
CDR3 protein: CASSLGRGRDQPQHF; CDR3 DNA: TGTGCCAGCAGCTTAGGCAGGGGGCGCGACCAGCCCCAGCATTTT; CDR3 length: 15; V gene: TRBV7-2; J gene: TRBJ1-5; clone size: .; D gene: TRBD1
CDR3 protein: CATSKTPGGRSTYGYAF; CDR3 DNA: TGTGCCACCAGCAAGACCCCAGGCGGGAGGTCAACCTATGGCTACGCCTTC; CDR3 length: 17; V gene: TRBV15; J gene: TRBJ1-2; clone size: once; D gene: .
CDR3 protein: CAWSVGSYGSYTF; CDR3 DNA: TGTGCCTGGAGTGTGGGCAGCTATGGCAGCTACACCTTC; CDR3 length: 13; V gene: TRBV30; J gene: TRBJ1-2; clone size: .; D gene: .
CDR3 protein: CASSLGQAYNEQYF; CDR3 DNA: TGTGCCAGCAGCCTGGGACAAGCATACAATGAGCAGTACTTC; CDR3 length: 14; V gene: TRBV7-6; J gene: TRBJ2-7; clone size: .; D gene: .